This T cell receptor beta chain is from a study of spatial heterogeneity in lung cancer. Study-wide context: Detection consistently captured more beta-chain sequences than alpha-chain sequences. TCR and UMI combinations that were unique each appeared, on average, more than ten times in raw reads.

One entry per CDR3 protein results from TCRdb running MiXCR on the 5' RACE reads. The sample includes about 2,500 distinct CDR3 sequences, around 4.5% of them seen just once. This clonotype was seen a few times. The time point here: sample taken at primary tumor resection. Tumor, nontumor lung or frozen PBMC supplied whole RNA that was sequenced unsorted. Just over 70 TRACERx patients with early, untreated non-small cell lung cancer donated samples. The sequence derives from a female donor with early-stage non-small cell lung cancer. The specimen comprised normal lung tissue next to the tumor, sampled at surgery.

The CDR3 DNA reads as TGTGCCAGCAGCTTAGGCGCGGAGCGTTACTACAATGAGCAGTTCTTC. It specifies CASSLGAERYYNEQFF. The chain links TRBV13 to TRBJ2-1; D not resolved. The CDR3 is 16 amino acids. With 0 bases removed from V and 3 bases from J, the gap between germline ends came to 12 bases. Germline V lookup: CDR1 PRHDT, CDR2 FYEKMQ (reference sequence).